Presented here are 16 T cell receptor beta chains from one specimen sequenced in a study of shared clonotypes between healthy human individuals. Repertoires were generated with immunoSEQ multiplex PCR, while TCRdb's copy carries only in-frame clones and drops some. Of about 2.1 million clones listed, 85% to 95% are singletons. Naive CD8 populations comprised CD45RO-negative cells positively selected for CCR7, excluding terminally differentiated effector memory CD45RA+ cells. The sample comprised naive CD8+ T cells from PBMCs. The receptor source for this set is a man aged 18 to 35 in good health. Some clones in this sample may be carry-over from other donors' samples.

The CDR3 sequence: CASSSPSGPYNEQFF. CDR3 DNA sequence: TGTGCCAGCAGTTCCCCTAGTGGCCCTTACAATGAGCAGTTCTTC. The chain joins TRBV28 to TRBJ2-1; D ambiguous. The V and J ends lost 4 bases and 4 bases respectively, with 14 bases between them. This CDR3 has 15 residues. Looked up from germline, CDR1 is MDHEN and CDR2 is SYDVKM.

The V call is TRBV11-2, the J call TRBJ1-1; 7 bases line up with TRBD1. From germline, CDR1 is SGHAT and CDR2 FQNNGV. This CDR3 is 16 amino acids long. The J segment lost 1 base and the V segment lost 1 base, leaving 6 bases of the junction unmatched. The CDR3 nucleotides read TGTGCCAGCAGCTTAGTTGCCAGGGGGAGGAACACTGAAGCTTTCTTT. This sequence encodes CASSLVARGRNTEAFF. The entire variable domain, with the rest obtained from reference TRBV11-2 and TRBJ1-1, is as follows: EAGVAQSPRYKIIEKRQSVAFWCNPISGHATLYWYQQILGQGPKLLIQFQNNGVVDDSQLPKDRFSAERLKGVDSTLKIQPAKLEDSAVYLCASSLVARGRNTEAFFGQGTRLTVV.

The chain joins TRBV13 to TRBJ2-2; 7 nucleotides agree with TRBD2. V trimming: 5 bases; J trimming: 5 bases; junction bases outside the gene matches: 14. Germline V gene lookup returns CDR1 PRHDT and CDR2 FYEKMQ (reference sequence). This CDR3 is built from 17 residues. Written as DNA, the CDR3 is TGTGCCAGCAGCCTATTCCTAGCGGTCGGGGGGACCGGGGAGCTGTTTTTT. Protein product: CASSLFLAVGGTGELFF.

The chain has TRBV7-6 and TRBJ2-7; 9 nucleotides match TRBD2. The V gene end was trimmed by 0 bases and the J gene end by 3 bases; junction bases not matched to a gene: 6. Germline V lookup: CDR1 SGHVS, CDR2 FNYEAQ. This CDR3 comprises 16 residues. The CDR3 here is CASSLASGGTDYEQYF. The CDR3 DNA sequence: TGTGCCAGCAGCTTAGCCAGCGGGGGGACGGACTACGAGCAGTACTTC.

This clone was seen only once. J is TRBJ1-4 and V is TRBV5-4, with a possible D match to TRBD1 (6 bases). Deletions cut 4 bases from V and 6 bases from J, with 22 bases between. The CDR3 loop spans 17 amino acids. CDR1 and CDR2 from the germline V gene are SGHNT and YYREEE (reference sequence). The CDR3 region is CASSLVPSQGKDEKLFF. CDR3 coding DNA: TGTGCCAGCAGCCTTGTCCCCTCGCAGGGGAAGGATGAAAAACTGTTTTTT.

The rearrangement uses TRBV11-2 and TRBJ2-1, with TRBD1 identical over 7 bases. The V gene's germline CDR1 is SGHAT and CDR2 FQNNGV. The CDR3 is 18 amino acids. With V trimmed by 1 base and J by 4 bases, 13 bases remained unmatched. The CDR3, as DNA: TGTGCCAGCAGCTTAGCATTACAGGGGCCACTACGGTACAATGAGCAGTTCTTC. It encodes CASSLALQGPLRYNEQFF.

The CDR3 here is CASSDGSIQYF. CDR3 bases: TGTGCCAGCAGTGACGGGAGCATTCAGTACTTC. The chain recombines TRBV13 with TRBJ2-4, with D maybe TRBD2 (6 bases). Trimming stripped 6 bases from V and 9 bases from J, with 9 bases between. CDR3 length equals 11 residues. Per the germline V gene, CDR1 is PRHDT and CDR2 is FYEKMQ (reference sequence).

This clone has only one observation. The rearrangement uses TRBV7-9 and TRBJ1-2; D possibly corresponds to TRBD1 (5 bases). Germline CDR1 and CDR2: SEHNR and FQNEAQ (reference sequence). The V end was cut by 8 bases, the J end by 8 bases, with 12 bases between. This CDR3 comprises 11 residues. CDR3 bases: TGTGCCAGCGTTGGGGGGAGGGGCTACACCTTC. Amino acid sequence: CASVGGRGYTF.

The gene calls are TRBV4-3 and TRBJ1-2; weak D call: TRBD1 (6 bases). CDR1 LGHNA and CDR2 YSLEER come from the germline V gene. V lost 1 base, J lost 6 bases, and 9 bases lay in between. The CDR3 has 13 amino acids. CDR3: CASSQVEGDGYTF. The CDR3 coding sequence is TGCGCCAGCAGCCAAGTCGAGGGGGATGGCTACACCTTC.

CDR3 coding DNA: TGCGCCAGCAGCCAAAGGGTACTAGCGGGAGTGGGCAATGAGCAGTTCTTC. It codes for CASSQRVLAGVGNEQFF. The chain uses TRBV4-1 and TRBJ2-1, with 11 bases identical to TRBD2. The CDR3 has 17 amino acids. Germline values: CDR1 MGHRA, CDR2 YSYEKL. The trim removed 2 bases at V and 6 bases at J, leaving 9 bases unmatched.

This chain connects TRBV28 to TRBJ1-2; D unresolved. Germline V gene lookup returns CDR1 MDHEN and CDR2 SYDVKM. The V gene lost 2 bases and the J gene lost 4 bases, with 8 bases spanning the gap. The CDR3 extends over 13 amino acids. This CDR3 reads CASSLTPVYGYTF. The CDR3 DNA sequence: TGTGCCAGCAGTTTAACACCCGTCTATGGCTACACCTTC.

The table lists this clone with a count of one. The CDR3 DNA reads as TGTGCCATCAGTGATACCGAGGGGAGGGACGAGCAGTACTTC. Translated: CAISDTEGRDEQYF. The V and J genes are TRBV10-3 and TRBJ2-7; 7 bases are a match to TRBD2. Germline-derived CDR1 and CDR2 are ENHRY and SYGVKD. The CDR3 consists of 14 residues. The V gene end was trimmed by 3 bases and the J gene end by 5 bases; junction bases not matched to a gene: 7.

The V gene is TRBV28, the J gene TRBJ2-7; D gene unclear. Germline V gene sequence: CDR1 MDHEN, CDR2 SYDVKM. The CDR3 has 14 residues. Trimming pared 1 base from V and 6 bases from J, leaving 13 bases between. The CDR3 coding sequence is TGTGCCAGCAGTTTATCTTATCTGCTGGGCGAGCAGTACTTC. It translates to CASSLSYLLGEQYF.

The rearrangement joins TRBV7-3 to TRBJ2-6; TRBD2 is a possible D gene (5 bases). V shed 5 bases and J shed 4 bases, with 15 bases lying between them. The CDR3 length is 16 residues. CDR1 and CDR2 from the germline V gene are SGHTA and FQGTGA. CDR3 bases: TGTGCCAGCAGCCCACTTTCGAGGGCCGGGGCCAACGTCCTGACTTTC. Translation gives CASSPLSRAGANVLTF.

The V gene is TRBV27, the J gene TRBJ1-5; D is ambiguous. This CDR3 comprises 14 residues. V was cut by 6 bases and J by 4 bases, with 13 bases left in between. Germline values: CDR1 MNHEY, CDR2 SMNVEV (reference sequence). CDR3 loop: CASRPAGGNQPQHF. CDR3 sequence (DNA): TGTGCCAGCAGGCCAGCGGGAGGAAATCAGCCCCAGCATTTT.

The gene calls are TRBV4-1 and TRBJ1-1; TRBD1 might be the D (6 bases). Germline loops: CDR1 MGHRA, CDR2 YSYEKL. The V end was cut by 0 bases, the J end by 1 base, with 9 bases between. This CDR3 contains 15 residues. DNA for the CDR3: TGCGCCAGCAGCCAAGATGACAGGCCGAACACTGAAGCTTTCTTT. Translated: CASSQDDRPNTEAFF.